This is a list of T cell receptor beta chains from one sample in a study of beta chain features in type 1 diabetes. The data were produced by immunoSEQ multiplex PCR, yet TCRdb's version contains in-frame clones alone and is incomplete. The data show around 170,000 clones, with 7.5% to 9.5% seen just once and 2.3% held by the top ten. The sequenced sample was central memory CD4+ T cells from blood. The receptors originated from a woman between 18 and 29 years old in good health. Each CDR3 is given with its conserved first and last residue. A D gene is named only where the DNA matches it firmly. Clone sizes are given selectively: once, few, many, or a class where the clone is expanded.

j_gene | d_gene | v_gene | abundance | CDR3aa | CDR3nt
TRBJ2-7 | TRBD2 | TRBV4-2 | few | CASSQLGGNEQYF | TGTGCCAGCAGCCAGTTGGGGGGGAACGAGCAGTACTTC
TRBJ2-2 | NA | TRBV9 | NA | CASTPSGFQAGELFF | TGTGCCAGCACCCCTTCAGGCTTTCAGGCCGGGGAGCTGTTTTTT
TRBJ1-6 | TRBD1 | TRBV5-6 | NA | CASSSTGSNSPLHF | TGTGCCAGCAGCTCGACAGGGAGTAATTCACCCCTCCACTTT
TRBJ1-2 | NA | TRBV30 | NA | CAWFGGPPKANYGYTF | TGTGCCTGGTTCGGAGGGCCCCCCAAAGCTAACTATGGCTACACCTTC
TRBJ2-3 | TRBD2 | TRBV5-1 | NA | CASSSWTSGGSTDTQYF | TGCGCCAGCAGCTCCTGGACTAGCGGGGGTAGCACAGATACGCAGTATTTT
TRBJ2-7 | TRBD2 | TRBV7-2 | NA | CASSPGLGYYEQYF | TGTGCCAGCAGCCCGGGACTAGGATACTACGAGCAGTACTTC
TRBJ1-1 | NA | TRBV14 | NA | CASSQASGNTEAFF | TGTGCCAGCAGCCAGGCCTCGGGGAACACTGAAGCTTTCTTT
TRBJ1-2 | NA | TRBV4-2 | few | CASSPRPEASTYGYTF | TGTGCCAGCAGTCCGAGGCCTGAAGCGAGCACCTATGGCTACACCTTC
TRBJ2-2 | TRBD1 | TRBV7-2 | NA | CASSLIQGLAGELFF | TGTGCCAGCAGCTTAATACAGGGGTTAGCCGGGGAGCTGTTTTTT
TRBJ1-3 | NA | TRBV30 | NA | CAWSVGSAGNTIYF | TGTGCCTGGAGTGTTGGGAGTGCTGGAAACACCATATATTTT
TRBJ1-4 | NA | TRBV6-6 | few | CASSYYAAEGGELFF | TGTGCCAGCAGTTACTATGCAGCCGAGGGTGGGGAACTGTTTTTT
TRBJ1-2 | NA | TRBV29-1 | few | CSVKRGGGMNYGYTF | TGCAGCGTTAAAAGAGGGGGAGGGATGAACTATGGCTACACCTTC
TRBJ2-7 | TRBD1 | TRBV30 | few | CAWSLWGQGNYEQYF | TGTGCCTGGAGTTTATGGGGACAGGGTAACTACGAGCAGTACTTC
TRBJ2-2 | NA | TRBV1 | NA | CTSSQDLQGPTGELFF | TGCACCAGCAGCCAAGATCTGCAGGGTCCAACCGGGGAGCTGTTTTTT
TRBJ1-3 | TRBD1 | TRBV18 | few | CASSPYSPQGDSGNTIYF | TGTGCCAGCTCACCTTATTCTCCCCAGGGGGACTCTGGAAACACCATATATTTT
TRBJ2-7 | NA | TRBV27 | NA | CASSLSAAGSYEQYF | TGTGCCAGCAGTTTATCGGCCGCAGGGTCCTACGAGCAGTACTTC
TRBJ2-5 | TRBD1 | TRBV30 | NA | CAWRGGETQYF | TGTGCCTGGAGAGGGGGCGAGACCCAGTACTTC
TRBJ2-7 | NA | TRBV27 | NA | CASSLSRRAAGEQYF | TGTGCCAGCAGTTTGAGTAGGAGGGCAGCTGGAGAGCAGTACTTC
TRBJ2-5 | TRBD1 | TRBV7-9 | few | CASSPDRGRETQYF | TGTGCCAGCAGCCCGGACAGGGGAAGAGAGACCCAGTACTTC
TRBJ2-3 | TRBD2 | TRBV2 | few | CASRPGLETDTQYF | TGTGCCAGCAGACCGGGACTAGAAACAGATACGCAGTATTTT
TRBJ2-5 | TRBD2 | TRBV7-2 | NA | CASSISGGAKETQYF | TGTGCCAGCAGCATTAGCGGGGGGGCCAAAGAGACCCAGTACTTC
TRBJ1-1 | TRBD1 | TRBV11-1 | NA | CASSSGQGARNTEAFF | TGTGCCAGCAGCTCGGGACAGGGGGCGAGGAACACTGAAGCTTTCTTT
TRBJ2-7 | TRBD2 | TRBV18 | few | CASSPTSGIVEQYF | TGTGCCAGCTCACCTACTAGCGGGATTGTCGAGCAGTACTTC
TRBJ2-5 | TRBD2 | TRBV11-1 | NA | CASSLTSGRQETQYF | TGTGCCAGCAGCTTAACTAGCGGGAGACAAGAGACCCAGTACTTC
TRBJ2-5 | TRBD2 | TRBV7-2 | NA | CASSPRGGREETQYF | TGTGCCAGCAGCCCCCGGGGTGGGAGGGAAGAGACCCAGTACTTC
TRBJ2-6 | NA | TRBV7-7 | few | CASSPGRNSGANVLTF | TGTGCTAGCAGCCCAGGCAGGAACTCTGGGGCCAACGTCCTGACTTTC
TRBJ1-1 | NA | TRBV5-1 | NA | CASSLYSLGDTEAFF | TGCGCCAGCAGCTTGTACAGCCTAGGGGACACTGAAGCTTTCTTT
TRBJ2-5 | NA | TRBV14 | few | CASSQDLVRETQYF | TGTGCCAGCAGCCAAGATCTAGTCCGAGAGACCCAGTACTTC
TRBJ2-5 | NA | TRBV4-1 | NA | CASSQDREETQYF | TGCGCCAGCAGCCAAGACAGGGAAGAGACCCAGTACTTC
TRBJ2-6 | NA | TRBV11-2 | few | CASSLGGSGANVLTF | TGTGCCAGCAGCCTGGGGGGATCTGGGGCCAACGTCCTGACTTTC
TRBJ2-5 | TRBD2 | TRBV4-2 | few | CASSQGGTSGGGQETQYF | TGTGCCAGCAGCCAAGGAGGGACTAGCGGGGGGGGTCAAGAGACCCAGTACTTC
TRBJ2-3 | NA | TRBV6-5 | few | CASSYSIMDKTQYF | TGTGCCAGCAGTTACTCGATAATGGACAAAACGCAGTATTTT
TRBJ1-3 | TRBD1 | TRBV18 | NA | CASSPFDRAGNTIYF | TGTGCCAGCTCACCTTTCGACAGGGCTGGAAACACCATATATTTT
TRBJ2-2 | TRBD2 | TRBV30 | few | CAWRAGWSTGELFF | TGTGCCTGGAGAGCGGGGTGGAGCACCGGGGAGCTGTTTTTT
TRBJ1-1 | NA | TRBV2 | few | CASSFSVNTEAFF | TGTGCCAGCAGTTTCTCGGTGAACACTGAAGCTTTCTTT
TRBJ2-1 | NA | TRBV7-7 | few | CASSFGGRGNEQFF | TGTGCTAGCAGCTTCGGAGGGAGAGGAAATGAGCAGTTCTTC
TRBJ2-7 | TRBD2 | TRBV5-1 | NA | CASSLLAGGEQYF | TGCGCCAGCAGCTTACTAGCGGGAGGCGAGCAGTACTTC
TRBJ2-3 | NA | TRBV9 | few | CASSVQPGWTDTQYF | TGTGCCAGCAGCGTGCAACCCGGGTGGACAGATACGCAGTATTTT
TRBJ2-2 | NA | TRBV7-9 | few | CASSSRGGEAGDTGELFF | TGTGCCAGCAGCTCGAGGGGAGGAGAGGCCGGGGACACCGGGGAGCTGTTTTTT
TRBJ1-2 | NA | TRBV7-2 | NA | CASSLLGPSNYGYTF | TGTGCCAGCAGCTTACTGGGGCCCTCTAACTATGGCTACACCTTC
TRBJ1-2 | NA | TRBV7-2 | NA | CASSLSPQGGYTF | TGTGCCAGCAGCTTAAGCCCCCAGGGTGGCTACACCTTC
TRBJ2-7 | NA | TRBV7-2 | few | CASSLVAGPSSYEQYF | TGTGCCAGCAGCTTAGTTGCAGGGCCCAGCTCCTACGAGCAGTACTTC
TRBJ2-1 | TRBD1 | TRBV7-2 | few | CASSPNRDRGIHEQFF | TGTGCCAGCAGCCCCAACCGGGACAGGGGGATTCATGAGCAGTTCTTC
TRBJ1-6 | NA | TRBV7-9 | NA | CASSLKQNSPLHF | TGTGCCAGCAGCCTAAAACAGAATTCACCCCTCCACTTT
TRBJ1-6 | NA | TRBV6-6 | few | CASSSGRERNSPLHF | TGTGCCAGCAGTTCCGGACGGGAGAGAAATTCACCCCTCCACTTT
TRBJ2-1 | NA | TRBV7-2 | few | CASSLMSAPPRNEQFF | TGTGCCAGCAGCTTAATGTCGGCTCCCCCGCGGAATGAGCAGTTCTTC
TRBJ2-1 | TRBD2 | TRBV5-1 | few | CASSLLGLAGDNEQFF | TGCGCCAGCAGCCTCCTCGGGTTAGCGGGGGACAATGAGCAGTTCTTC
TRBJ2-3 | TRBD2 | TRBV9 | NA | CASSGSGRVTDTQYF | TGTGCCAGCAGTGGGAGCGGGAGGGTGACAGATACGCAGTATTTT